The TCR beta chain under discussion was sequenced for a study of siplizumab effects on memory and regulatory T cells. The CDR3 is 13 amino acids. The V end was cut by 4 bases, the J end by 2 bases, with 10 bases between. Per germline, CDR1 SGHNT and CDR2 YYREEE (reference sequence). The data were produced by immunoSEQ multiplex PCR, yet TCRdb's version contains in-frame clones alone and is incomplete. The sample lists about 100,000 clones; approximately 94% were seen once. Sequenced material: Tregs sorted from blood. The chain carries TRBV5-4 and TRBJ2-7; possibly TRBD1 for D (6 bases). The clonotype originates from a human donor in good health. The CDR3 sequence is CASSQGQAYEQYF. In DNA, the CDR3 is TGTGCCAGCAGCCAGGGGCAGGCCTACGAGCAGTACTTC.